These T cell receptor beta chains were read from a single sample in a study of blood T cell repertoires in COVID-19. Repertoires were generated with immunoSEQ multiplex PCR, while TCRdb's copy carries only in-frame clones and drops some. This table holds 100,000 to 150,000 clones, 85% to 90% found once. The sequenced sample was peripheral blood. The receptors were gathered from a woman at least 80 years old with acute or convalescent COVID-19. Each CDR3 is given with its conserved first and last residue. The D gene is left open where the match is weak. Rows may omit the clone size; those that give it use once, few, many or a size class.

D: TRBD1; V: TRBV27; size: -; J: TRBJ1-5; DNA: TGTGCCAGCAGTTTATCCTGGCAGGGGGCTACAGTGCAGCCCCAGCATTTT; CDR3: CASSLSWQGATVQPQHF
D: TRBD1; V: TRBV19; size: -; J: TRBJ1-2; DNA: TGTGCCAGTAGTTTGAGACAGGGCTATGGCTACACCTTC; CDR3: CASSLRQGYGYTF
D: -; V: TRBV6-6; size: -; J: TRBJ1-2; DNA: TGTGCCAGCACCGGCGGGACCTATGGCTACACCTTC; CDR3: CASTGGTYGYTF
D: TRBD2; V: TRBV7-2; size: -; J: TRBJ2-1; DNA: TGTGCCAGCAGCGGAGGGACTAGCGGGGGGGCTGAGCAGTTCTTC; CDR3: CASSGGTSGGAEQFF
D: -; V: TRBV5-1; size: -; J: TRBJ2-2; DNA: TGCGCCAGCAGTCGGACCGGGGAGCTGTTTTTT; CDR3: CASSRTGELFF
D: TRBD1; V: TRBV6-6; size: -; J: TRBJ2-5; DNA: TGTGCCATCACTTCGGGACAGCAAGAGACCCAGTACTTC; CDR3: CAITSGQQETQYF
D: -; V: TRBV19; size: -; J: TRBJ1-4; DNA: TGTGCCAGTAGTATAAGACCGGCGTGGACAGTGCAACCAGACAGCACTAATGAAAAACTGTTTTTT; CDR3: CASSIRPAWTVQPDSTNEKLFF
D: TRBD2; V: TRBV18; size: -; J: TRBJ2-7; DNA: TGTGCCAGCTCACCTGTCGCGGGGGTACCCTACGAGCAGTACTTC; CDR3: CASSPVAGVPYEQYF
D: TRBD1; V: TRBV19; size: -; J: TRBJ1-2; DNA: TGTGCCAGTAGTCGGACAGGGGGAATTTCTAACTATGGCTACACCTTC; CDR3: CASSRTGGISNYGYTF
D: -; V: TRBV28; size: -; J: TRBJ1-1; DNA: TGTGCCAGCAGTGTAATGAACACTGAAGCTTTCTTT; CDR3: CASSVMNTEAFF
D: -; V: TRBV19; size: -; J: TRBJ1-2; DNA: TGTGCCAGTAGTATTTGGCATGGCTACACCTTC; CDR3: CASSIWHGYTF
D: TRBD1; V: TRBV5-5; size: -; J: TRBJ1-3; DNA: TGTGCCAGCAGCTTGGGGACAGGGGCTGGAAACACCATATATTTT; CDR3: CASSLGTGAGNTIYF
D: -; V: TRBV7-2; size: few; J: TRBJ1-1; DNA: TGTGCCAGCAGCTTAGCGGGGGGGCGGGCTGAAGCTTTCTTT; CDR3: CASSLAGGRAEAFF
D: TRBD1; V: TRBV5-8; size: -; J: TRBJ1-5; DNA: TGTGCCAGCAGCTCGACCAGGGACAGGGGCCAGCCCCAGCATTTT; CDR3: CASSSTRDRGQPQHF
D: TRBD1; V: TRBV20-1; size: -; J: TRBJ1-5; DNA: TGCAGTGCTAGTGCAGGGGGCGGCAATCAGCCCCAGCATTTT; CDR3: CSASAGGGNQPQHF
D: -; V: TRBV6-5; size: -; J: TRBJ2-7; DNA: TGTGCCAGCAGGCGGGACTTGATAGGCGAGCAGTACTTC; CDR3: CASRRDLIGEQYF
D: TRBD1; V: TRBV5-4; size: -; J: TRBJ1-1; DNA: TGTGCCAGCAGCCGGACAGGGCCGGGCACTGAAGCTTTCTTT; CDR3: CASSRTGPGTEAFF
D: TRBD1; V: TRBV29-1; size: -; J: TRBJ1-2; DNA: TGCAGCGTTGACAGGGGACAGCTCTATGGCTACACCTTC; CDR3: CSVDRGQLYGYTF
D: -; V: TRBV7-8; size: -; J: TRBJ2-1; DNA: TGTGCCAGCAGCTATATGGACAACTACAATGGCGAGCAGTTCTTC; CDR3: CASSYMDNYNGEQFF
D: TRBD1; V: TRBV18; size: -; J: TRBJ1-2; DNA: TGTGCCAGCTCACCACTCGGGGGACAGATCTATGGCTACACCTTC; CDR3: CASSPLGGQIYGYTF